What follows are 20 T cell receptor beta chains derived from one specimen sequenced in a study of T cell changes during pregnancy in multiple sclerosis. TCRdb's copy holds only in-frame clones and misses some; the assay was immunoSEQ multiplex PCR. The table records about 77,000 clones, around 89% of them present only once. Sequenced material: peripheral blood, taken before pregnancy. These receptors all stem from a female donor with multiple sclerosis, enrolled in a pregnancy study.

This clone was seen only once. This chain uses TRBV30 with TRBJ1-6; no definite D call. V was clipped by 3 bases and J by 2 bases, with 11 bases between them. CDR1 is GTSNPN, CDR2 SVGIG, per germline (reference sequence). The CDR3 is 15 residues long. The CDR3 loop is CAWSATVPYNSPLHF. CDR3 DNA sequence: TGTGCCTGGAGCGCTACAGTACCCTATAATTCACCCCTCCACTTT.

The V gene is TRBV9, the J gene TRBJ2-1; 12 bases map to TRBD2. The CDR3 consists of 15 residues. Trimming cost V 2 bases and J 6 bases; bases outside gene matches: 3. Germline CDR1 SGDLS, CDR2 YYNGEE. The DNA of the CDR3 is TGTGCCAGCAGCGTGCTAGCGGGGGGGTTCAATGAGCAGTTCTTC. Its translation: CASSVLAGGFNEQFF.

This clone was detected once. The rearrangement uses TRBV2 and TRBJ2-1; 8 bases map to TRBD2. The junction had 11 bases not matched to a gene; V was cut back by 4 bases and J by 0 bases. Germline CDR1 SNHLY, CDR2 FYNNEI. The CDR3 is made up of 18 amino acids. Here the CDR3 reads CASSGRGGGRHSYNEQFF. The CDR3, as DNA: TGTGCCAGCAGTGGACGGGGCGGGGGGCGGCACTCCTACAATGAGCAGTTCTTC.

The rearrangement links TRBV5-1 to TRBJ1-5; the D gene is possibly TRBD1 (6 bases). The CDR3 has 15 amino acids. V was cut by 4 bases and J by 5 bases, with 16 bases left in between. The germline V gene has CDR1 SGHRS and CDR2 YFSETQ. This CDR3 is CASSPGAGDDQPQHF. The CDR3 DNA reads as TGCGCCAGCAGCCCCGGAGCAGGGGACGATCAGCCCCAGCATTTT.

This sequence joins TRBV11-3 and TRBJ2-3, with a weak D call TRBD1 (6 bases). In germline, CDR1 is SGHNT, CDR2 YENEEA. The V gene lost 5 bases and the J gene lost 6 bases, with 12 bases spanning the gap. The CDR3 is made up of 13 amino acids. The CDR3 region is CASSATGMDTQYF. CDR3 in DNA: TGTGCCAGCAGCGCCACAGGGATGGATACGCAGTATTTT.

The chain is built from TRBV28 and TRBJ1-1; D gene ambiguous. Germline V gene lookup returns CDR1 MDHEN and CDR2 SYDVKM. This CDR3 comprises 15 residues. V was cut by 5 bases and J by 1 base, with 14 bases left in between. CDR3 coding DNA: TGTGCCAGCAGTGCTCTTCGCTGGGCGAACACTGAAGCTTTCTTT. Translated, it gives CASSALRWANTEAFF.

This rearrangement joins TRBV29-1 to TRBJ2-1, with D possibly TRBD2 on 7 matching bases. The germline CDR1 and CDR2 sequences are SQVTM and ANQGSEA. The CDR3 totals 14 residues. V was clipped by 8 bases and J by 10 bases, with 24 bases between them. In DNA form, the CDR3 reads TGCAGCATCCTCGAGCAAGGGGGGGGAGGGGAGCAGTTCTTC. This gives the protein CSILEQGGGGEQFF.

J is TRBJ2-1 and V is TRBV2; 16 positions agree with TRBD2. The CDR3 spans 16 residues. The germline V gene has CDR1 SNHLY and CDR2 FYNNEI. The V and J ends lost 4 bases and 7 bases, in that order; junction bases with no gene match: 4. The CDR3 loop is CASSGGLAGGENEQFF. CDR3 nucleotides: TGTGCCAGCAGTGGGGGACTAGCGGGGGGGGAAAATGAGCAGTTCTTC.

A single count supports this clone. The rearrangement links TRBV30 to TRBJ1-1, with D possibly being TRBD1 (5 bases). CDR3 length equals 14 residues. Germline-derived CDR1 and CDR2 are GTSNPN and SVGIG (reference sequence). V lost 2 bases, J lost 7 bases, and 17 bases lay in between. The CDR3 bases are TGTGCCTGGAGTTCAGGGATCCCACTTAATGAAGCTTTCTTT. Translation gives CAWSSGIPLNEAFF.

The V and J genes are TRBV4-1 and TRBJ2-7; 10 positions agree with TRBD2. Germline CDR1 and CDR2: MGHRA and YSYEKL. Unmatched junction bases numbered 7, after V lost 3 bases and J lost 5 bases. The CDR3 contains 15 residues. In nucleotides, the CDR3 is TGCGCCAGCAGCCAGATGGGGAGCGGGGGGGACGAGCAGTACTTC. This codes for CASSQMGSGGDEQYF.

This clone was picked up one time. The J gene is TRBJ1-1, the V gene TRBV5-1, with 10 bases matching TRBD1. Unmatched junction bases numbered 10, after V lost 2 bases and J lost 0 bases. Per the germline V gene, CDR1 is SGHRS and CDR2 is YFSETQ. The CDR3 length is 18 residues. CDR3 sequence reads: CASSFDTRQGALNTEAFF. In DNA form, the CDR3 reads TGCGCCAGCAGCTTTGACACCCGACAGGGGGCCCTGAACACTGAAGCTTTCTTT.

The chain is built from TRBV27 and TRBJ2-5; no reliable D call. V lost 10 bases and J 5 bases, leaving 14 bases between the germline ends. CDR1 is MNHEY, CDR2 SMNVEV, per germline (reference sequence). This CDR3 region has 12 residues. The CDR3 loop reads CATGSLWETQYF. The CDR3 nucleotides are TGTGCCACCGGTTCCCTTTGGGAGACCCAGTACTTC.

The chain has TRBV4-3 and TRBJ2-6; D is perhaps TRBD1 (5 bases). Germline assignment: CDR1 LGHNA and CDR2 YSLEER. V lost 0 bases to trimming and J lost 0 bases, with 9 bases between them. The CDR3 is 17 residues long. DNA of the CDR3: TGCGCCAGCAGCCAAGAAGGGGTCGGCTCTGGGGCCAACGTCCTGACTTTC. Its protein product is CASSQEGVGSGANVLTF.

V gene TRBV5-5 combines with J gene TRBJ2-6; 7 positions match TRBD1. Trimming took 4 bases from V and 0 from J; bases not matched to a gene: 4. The germline gives CDR1 SGHKS, CDR2 YYEKEE (reference sequence). The CDR3 is 16 amino acids. CDR3 region: CASSLRQGSGANVLTF. CDR3 bases: TGTGCCAGCAGCCTAAGACAGGGCTCTGGGGCCAACGTCCTGACTTTC.

The J gene is TRBJ1-3, the V gene TRBV6-1, with D possibly matching TRBD1 (6 bases). Deletions cut 6 bases from V and 2 bases from J, with 8 bases between. The CDR3 length is 13 residues. Germline V gene sequence: CDR1 MNHNS, CDR2 SASEGT. CDR3 in amino acids: CASRQGTGNTIYF. The CDR3 DNA reads TGTGCCAGCAGACAGGGTACTGGAAACACCATATATTTT.

V usage is TRBV5-1 and J usage is TRBJ1-1, with no clear D. This CDR3 has 14 amino acids. In germline, CDR1 is SGHRS, CDR2 YFSETQ. Trimming took off 5 bases at V and 0 bases at J, with 11 bases between the two ends. The DNA for the CDR3 is TGCGCCAGCAGACGTGACGGGTTGAACACTGAAGCTTTCTTT. Translating gives CASRRDGLNTEAFF.

This clone was counted between two and nine times. The V and J genes are TRBV19 and TRBJ1-6, with D tentatively TRBD1 (6 bases). Germline CDR1 is LNHDA and CDR2 is SQIVND (reference sequence). V lost 5 bases and J 8 bases, leaving 19 bases between the germline ends. This CDR3 is 16 amino acids long. CDR3 amino acids: CASSPSQWRGHSPLHF. CDR3 nucleotides: TGTGCCAGTAGTCCCTCGCAATGGCGGGGGCATTCACCCCTCCACTTT.

This chain links TRBV4-2 with TRBJ2-2; D unresolved. The CDR3 has 14 residues. CDR1 LGHNA and CDR2 YNFKEQ come from the germline V gene. Deletions cut 6 bases from V and 0 bases from J, with 8 bases between. CDR3 nucleotide sequence: TGTGCCAGCAGGGCTACAGCGAACACCGGGGAGCTGTTTTTT. Translated, it gives CASRATANTGELFF.

The CDR3 sequence: CASSPRTGSSYEQYF. In DNA, the CDR3 is TGTGCCAGCTCACCCAGGACAGGGAGCTCCTACGAGCAGTACTTC. The J gene is TRBJ2-7, the V gene TRBV18; 8 nucleotides match TRBD1. This CDR3 is 15 amino acids long. Germline V CDR1 and CDR2: KGHSH, LQKENI. J gave up 0 bases and V 3 bases, and 4 bases lay outside the gene matches.

The sample holds one count of this clone. This chain uses TRBV7-6 with TRBJ2-7; TRBD1 matches at 8 bases. After removal of 6 bases from V and 10 bases from J, the junction contained 17 bases not matched to a gene. From germline, CDR1 is SGHVS and CDR2 FNYEAQ. The CDR3 covers 15 residues. Here the CDR3 reads CASSSTSDRDILQYF. The CDR3, as DNA: TGTGCCAGCAGTAGCACCTCGGACAGGGATATTCTTCAGTACTTC.